This note documents a single T cell receptor (beta chain) sequence. This sample is drawn from a study of blood T cell repertoires in COVID-19. Looking at the study overall: Both acute and convalescent COVID-19 samples were obtained from the United States, Italy and Spain.

The CDR3 extends over 15 amino acids. Germline V lookup: CDR1 SGDLS, CDR2 YYNGEE. V shed 4 bases and J shed 4 bases, with 14 bases lying between them. Original processing methods: Reference gene primer amplification in the assay estimated nucleated cell counts. Sequencing used immunoSEQ multiplex PCR; TCRdb keeps in-frame clones, though not all of them. The V and J calls and clone size come from that table; D and trimming were worked out from the DNA. The sample includes some 350,000 clones, more than 85% seen only once; the top ten take roughly 3%. What was sequenced was PBMCs or T cells enriched from blood (not recorded which). The rearrangement links TRBV9 to TRBJ2-2; D is perhaps TRBD2 (6 bases). This sequence was found in a woman in her 30s who had recovered from COVID-19. CDR3 protein: CASSYSSAGTGELFF. Here the CDR3 DNA reads TGTGCCAGCAGCTATTCTAGCGCGGGCACCGGGGAGCTGTTTTTT.